Listed below are T cell receptor beta chains from one sample, sequenced in a study of identical twins. Each CDR3 protein is one row after TCRdb ran MiXCR on the 5' RACE reads. The table shows approximately 680,000 distinct CDR3 sequences, with roughly 6.6% occurring only once. These records were also assigned to another study, of yellow fever vaccine responses in identical twins.

The sequenced material came from PBMCs. These receptor sequences come from a woman in her late teens or twenties in good health. Each CDR3 is given with its conserved first and last residue. The order of the fields is J gene, V gene, clone size, D gene, CDR3 length, CDR3 protein, CDR3 DNA. D genes are given only for firm matches. Size values are once, few and many counts, or a class for expanded clones, and some rows have none.

TRBJ1-5 | TRBV7-8 | few | TRBD1 | 14 | CASSFRDRGQPQHF | TGTGCCAGCAGCTTCCGGGACAGGGGTCAGCCCCAGCATTTT
TRBJ2-4 | TRBV12-3/TRBV12-4 | - | - | 13 | CASTLGGEDIQYF | TGTGCCAGCACCTTAGGGGGGGAGGACATTCAGTACTTC
TRBJ2-1 | TRBV10-3 | many | - | 16 | CAISSGTPNLYNEQFF | TGTGCCATCAGTTCCGGGACCCCCAACCTTTACAATGAGCAGTTCTTC
TRBJ2-3 | TRBV3-1 | - | - | 17 | CASSQERVTVSTDTQYF | TGTGCCAGCAGCCAAGAAAGAGTTACAGTTTCCACAGATACGCAGTATTTT
TRBJ2-5 | TRBV11-2 | few | TRBD1 | 15 | CASSRAWTGQETQYF | TGTGCCAGCAGCCGGGCATGGACAGGCCAAGAGACCCAGTACTTC
TRBJ2-2 | TRBV25-1 | many | - | 13 | CASGTVNTGELFF | TGTGCCAGCGGCACAGTCAACACCGGGGAGCTGTTTTTT
TRBJ2-7 | TRBV12-3/TRBV12-4 | many | TRBD2 | 14 | CASSLEAGIYEQYF | TGTGCCAGCAGTTTAGAAGCGGGAATCTACGAGCAGTACTTC
TRBJ2-5 | TRBV20-1 | few | - | 17 | CSARPPRETRREETQYF | TGCAGTGCTAGACCACCCCGTGAGACTAGACGCGAGGAGACCCAGTACTTC
TRBJ2-7 | TRBV14 | many | TRBD1 | 14 | CASSRPGGSYEQYF | TGTGCCAGCAGCCGTCCAGGGGGCTCCTACGAGCAGTACTTC
TRBJ2-5 | TRBV11-2 | - | - | 15 | CASSPDGGRGETQYF | TGTGCCAGCAGCCCGGACGGGGGGCGCGGAGAGACCCAGTACTTC
TRBJ2-2 | TRBV5-1 | - | TRBD2 | 14 | CASSPGGAIGELFF | TGCGCCAGCAGCCCCGGGGGGGCTATTGGGGAGCTGTTTTTT
TRBJ1-4 | TRBV5-1 | many | - | 13 | CASSVSVNEKLFF | TGCGCCAGCAGCGTCAGCGTTAATGAAAAACTGTTTTTT
TRBJ2-7 | TRBV12-3/TRBV12-4 | - | - | 16 | CASSPNQGRRVYEQYF | TGTGCCAGCAGTCCGAATCAGGGTAGGAGGGTCTACGAGCAGTACTTC
TRBJ1-5 | TRBV6-1 | many | - | 14 | CASSPDVSNQPQHF | TGTGCCAGCAGTCCCGATGTTAGCAATCAGCCCCAGCATTTT
TRBJ2-4 | TRBV3-1 | many | - | 14 | CASSQPGTPNIQYF | TGTGCCAGCAGCCAACCCGGGACACCAAACATTCAGTACTTC
TRBJ1-1 | TRBV12-3/TRBV12-4 | few | - | 13 | CASSPELREEAFF | TGTGCCAGCAGTCCCGAGCTCAGGGAGGAAGCTTTCTTT
TRBJ1-5 | TRBV20-1 | few | - | 13 | CSARQGTGQPQHF | TGCAGTGCTAGACAGGGAACCGGTCAGCCCCAGCATTTT
TRBJ2-3 | TRBV7-3 | few | - | 14 | CASSLWGLMDTQYF | TGTGCCAGCAGCTTATGGGGCCTAATGGATACGCAGTATTTT
TRBJ2-3 | TRBV6-1 | many | TRBD2 | 17 | CASSSLSGGASTDTQYF | TGTGCCAGCAGCTCACTAAGCGGGGGGGCTAGCACAGATACGCAGTATTTT
TRBJ2-1 | TRBV12-3/TRBV12-4 | - | TRBD1 | 14 | CASSPDRVYNEQFF | TGTGCCAGCAGCCCGGACAGGGTCTACAATGAGCAGTTCTTC
TRBJ2-7 | TRBV27 | - | - | 15 | CASSLSSAQGYEQYF | TGTGCCAGCAGTTTATCGTCCGCCCAAGGCTACGAGCAGTACTTC
TRBJ2-1 | TRBV12-5 | few | TRBD2 | 15 | CAAGTSGRSYNEQFF | TGTGCTGCTGGGACTAGCGGTCGATCCTACAATGAGCAGTTCTTC
TRBJ2-1 | TRBV5-1 | few | TRBD2 | 16 | CASSPRGLAGRNEQFF | TGCGCCAGCAGCCCGAGGGGACTAGCGGGTCGCAATGAGCAGTTCTTC
TRBJ2-2 | TRBV4-1 | - | - | 15 | CASSGMARDTGELFF | TGCGCCAGCAGCGGCATGGCCAGGGACACCGGGGAGCTGTTTTTT
TRBJ1-4 | TRBV6-5 | many | - | 14 | CASSYGGAPEKLFF | TGTGCCAGCAGTTACGGGGGCGCTCCTGAAAAACTGTTTTTT
TRBJ2-3 | TRBV6-2/TRBV6-3 | - | - | 16 | CASSYSTGRSTDTQYF | TGTGCCAGCAGTTACTCGACCGGGAGAAGCACAGATACGCAGTATTTT
TRBJ2-2 | TRBV6-5 | few | - | 19 | CASSYSRGLTLPRTGELFF | TGTGCCAGCAGTTACTCCCGGGGCTTGACCCTCCCCCGCACCGGGGAGCTGTTTTTT
TRBJ2-5 | TRBV18 | many | - | 13 | CASSPGLQETQYF | TGTGCCAGCAGCCCGGGACTTCAAGAGACCCAGTACTTC
TRBJ2-7 | TRBV3-1 | - | TRBD2 | 14 | CASSQGREGYEQYF | TGTGCCAGCAGCCAAGGGCGGGAGGGCTACGAGCAGTACTTC
TRBJ2-3 | TRBV28 | - | TRBD2 | 18 | CASSFWWAGGANTDTQYF | TGTGCCAGCAGTTTCTGGTGGGCGGGAGGGGCCAACACAGATACGCAGTATTTT
TRBJ2-3 | TRBV18 | few | - | 17 | CASSPRAGTTATDTQYF | TGTGCCAGCTCACCACGAGCGGGCACGACCGCCACAGATACGCAGTATTTT
TRBJ2-3 | TRBV24-1 | many | TRBD2 | 15 | CATSDTGLSTDTQYF | TGTGCCACCAGTGATACGGGACTAAGCACAGATACGCAGTATTTT
TRBJ2-5 | TRBV7-6 | many | - | 16 | CASSLEVGGPEETQYF | TGTGCCAGCAGCTTAGAAGTGGGGGGTCCCGAAGAGACCCAGTACTTC
TRBJ1-1 | TRBV5-1 | many | - | 15 | CASSLFLDMNTEAFF | TGCGCCAGCAGCCTCTTTCTAGATATGAACACTGAAGCTTTCTTT
TRBJ2-1 | TRBV6-5 | - | - | 14 | CAGILPLTEDEQFF | TGTGCCGGCATTCTCCCCTTGACTGAGGATGAGCAGTTCTTC
TRBJ2-7 | TRBV29-1 | few | - | 12 | CSVEVTGYEQYF | TGCAGCGTTGAAGTCACCGGCTACGAGCAGTACTTC
TRBJ2-7 | TRBV12-3/TRBV12-4 | few | - | 14 | CASSFGRTANEQYF | TGTGCCAGCAGTTTTGGGCGGACGGCGAACGAGCAGTACTTC
TRBJ1-2 | TRBV14 | - | TRBD1 | 14 | CASSQTGGVYGYTF | TGTGCCAGCAGCCAGACAGGGGGCGTCTATGGCTACACCTTC
TRBJ2-1 | TRBV10-3 | many | TRBD2 | 16 | CAISEAKRGRNNEQFF | TGTGCCATCAGTGAAGCTAAGCGGGGGAGGAACAATGAGCAGTTCTTC
TRBJ2-1 | TRBV11-2 | - | - | 17 | CASSLEISLAGISEQFF | TGTGCCAGCAGCCTAGAAATCTCCCTTGCGGGAATCTCCGAGCAGTTCTTC
TRBJ2-7 | TRBV4-1 | few | - | 13 | CASSPGFGFEQYF | TGCGCCAGCAGCCCCGGATTCGGGTTCGAGCAGTACTTC
TRBJ2-4 | TRBV12-3/TRBV12-4 | many | TRBD1 | 14 | CASSWAGTENIQYF | TGTGCCAGCAGTTGGGCCGGGACAGAAAACATTCAGTACTTC
TRBJ2-3 | TRBV18 | few | - | 17 | CASSPPGRSASTDTQYF | TGTGCCAGCTCACCACCGGGACGGTCAGCTAGCACAGATACGCAGTATTTT
TRBJ2-5 | TRBV2 | - | - | 15 | CASNAREGMTETQYF | TGTGCCAGCAACGCCCGTGAGGGGATGACAGAGACCCAGTACTTC
TRBJ2-7 | TRBV6-1 | few | - | 15 | CASRGPGRGSYEQYF | TGTGCCAGCAGAGGCCCGGGACGTGGAAGCTACGAGCAGTACTTC
TRBJ2-1 | TRBV20-1 | many | - | 13 | CSASSGNLNEQFF | TGCAGTGCCTCCTCAGGGAACCTCAATGAGCAGTTCTTC
TRBJ1-1 | TRBV3-1 | - | - | 14 | CASSQKNANTEAFF | TGTGCCAGCAGCCAGAAGAATGCGAACACTGAAGCTTTCTTT
TRBJ1-1 | TRBV29-1 | few | - | 11 | CSVQTELEAFF | TGCAGCGTCCAGACAGAACTCGAAGCTTTCTTT
TRBJ1-4 | TRBV19 | many | - | 11 | CASSRTEKLFF | TGTGCCAGTAGTCGTACTGAAAAACTGTTTTTT
TRBJ1-4 | TRBV28 | - | - | 15 | CASSWQGSSDEELFF | TGTGCCAGCAGTTGGCAGGGGAGTTCTGATGAAGAACTGTTTTTT
TRBJ2-3 | TRBV15 | many | TRBD2 | 16 | CATGTSGVWSTDTQYF | TGTGCCACCGGGACTAGCGGGGTATGGAGCACAGATACGCAGTATTTT
TRBJ2-7 | TRBV7-9 | few | TRBD2 | 14 | CASSLPSGRYEQYF | TGTGCCAGCAGCTTACCTAGCGGGAGATACGAGCAGTACTTC
TRBJ2-7 | TRBV29-1 | - | - | 12 | CSVAQAGYEQYF | TGCAGCGTTGCACAGGCGGGATACGAGCAGTACTTC
TRBJ1-5 | TRBV20-1 | - | - | 15 | CSAPGGLHSNQPQHF | TGCAGTGCTCCGGGGGGGTTGCATAGCAATCAGCCCCAGCATTTT
TRBJ1-1 | TRBV10-3 | few | - | 13 | CAIKEQGKAEAFF | TGTGCCATAAAGGAACAGGGCAAAGCTGAAGCTTTCTTT
TRBJ1-5 | TRBV20-1 | many | - | 13 | CSASSDRNQPQHF | TGCAGTGCTAGCAGTGACAGAAATCAGCCCCAGCATTTT
TRBJ2-1 | TRBV14 | - | - | 14 | CASSQESGVGEQFF | TGTGCCAGCAGCCAAGAGTCCGGGGTAGGTGAGCAGTTCTTC
TRBJ1-1 | TRBV29-1 | - | - | 15 | CSVDGTQAEGTEAFF | TGCAGCGTTGACGGGACACAGGCGGAGGGAACTGAAGCTTTCTTT
TRBJ2-1 | TRBV24-1 | few | - | 13 | CATSEIGINEQFF | TGTGCCACCAGTGAAATTGGGATCAATGAGCAGTTCTTC
TRBJ2-5 | TRBV7-9 | few | - | 13 | CASSIRTEETQYF | TGTGCCAGCAGCATCCGGACTGAAGAGACCCAGTACTTC